These T cell receptor beta chains were read from a single sample in a study of blood T cell repertoires in COVID-19. Sequenced by immunoSEQ multiplex PCR; TCRdb stores in-frame clones only, minus some. Found here are 300,000 to 350,000 clones, roughly 89% of them singletons; the top ten hold around 4.3%. The source material was PBMCs or T cells enriched from blood (not recorded which). Receptors originate from a young woman with acute COVID-19. CDR3s leave out the opening cysteine and the closing phenylalanine or tryptophan.

TRBV28	TRBJ1-1	11	ASRRQAPTEAF
TRBV28	TRBJ1-2	14	ASSSGSASANYGYT
TRBV2	TRBJ1-4	14	ASSEDSGGSNEKLF
TRBV2	TRBJ2-7	14	ASSYGLAGRGFEQY
TRBV29-1	TRBJ2-1	11	SVTRGSYNEQF
TRBV5-1	TRBJ1-1	12	ASSLAPGNTEAF
TRBV19	TRBJ2-7	13	ASSLLAGGPDEQY
TRBV24-1	TRBJ2-1	13	ATSDTSGRAGEQF
TRBV5-5	TRBJ2-7	10	ASSSGGYEQY
TRBV27	TRBJ1-1	12	ASSLLAMNTEAF
TRBV28	TRBJ1-4	14	ASSTPGGRVNEKLF
TRBV7-2	TRBJ2-7	12	ASSHTSGDYEQY
TRBV28	TRBJ2-2	13	ASSLDLANTGELF
TRBV7-3	TRBJ2-1	13	ASSLMGAGGNEQF
TRBV28	TRBJ2-4	12	ASTQAGAKNIQY
TRBV10-3	TRBJ1-3	16	AISNDREKTGSGNTIY
TRBV5-8	TRBJ1-5	10	ASSPGSWPQH
TRBV7-3	TRBJ2-1	12	ASSPRQGGNEQF
TRBV2	TRBJ1-5	11	ASSESQVQPQH
TRBV7-9	TRBJ1-1	14	ASSSRGTAGNTEAF
TRBV6-1	TRBJ1-6	16	ASSDPGQSSSYNSPLH
TRBV28	TRBJ1-1	13	ASSLSAGLGTEAF
TRBV19	TRBJ2-7	12	ASSMGGTGNEQY
TRBV28	TRBJ1-2	11	ASRVREVYGYT
TRBV19	TRBJ1-5	12	ATSRDRVNQPQH
TRBV19	TRBJ2-3	11	ASSSLATDTQY
TRBV12-3/TRBV12-4	TRBJ1-4	10	ASSISGIKLF
TRBV7-9	TRBJ1-1	14	ASSPQPGTGEAEAF
TRBV6-4	TRBJ2-6	14	ASSAVTGSGANVLT
TRBV12-5	TRBJ2-7	10	ASGTGGGEQY
TRBV9	TRBJ2-1	14	ASSVRTSGRAHEQF
TRBV27	TRBJ2-5	13	ASSTTGTPGKTQY
TRBV30	TRBJ2-3	12	AWRAGLAGDTQY
TRBV27	TRBJ2-1	12	ASSFWSSYNEQF
TRBV29-1	TRBJ1-1	11	SVETNQNTEAF
TRBV28	TRBJ2-1	12	ASISGGPYNEQF
TRBV19	TRBJ1-6	13	ASSTSTGVASPLH
TRBV5-8	TRBJ2-3	12	ASSLGGSTDTQY